These 27 T cell receptor beta chains were sequenced from one sample in a study of blood T cell repertoires in COVID-19. Sequencing was performed with immunoSEQ multiplex PCR; in TCRdb, only in-frame clones are kept and a portion is missing. The sample includes 70,000 or so clones, roughly nine tenths of them seen just once. Sequencing was done on a sample of peripheral blood. The receptors here all came from a woman older than 75 with acute or convalescent COVID-19.

This clone appeared once. The rearrangement joins TRBV7-9 to TRBJ1-1, with D possibly being TRBD1 (6 bases). Germline V gene data show CDR1 as SEHNR and CDR2 as FQNEAQ (reference sequence). This CDR3 is built from 15 residues. V was cut by 1 base and J by 1 base, with 10 bases left in between. The CDR3 DNA reads TGTGCCAGCAGCTTAGACGGGACACCGAACACTGAAGCTTTCTTT. Translation gives CASSLDGTPNTEAFF.

The chain uses TRBV3-1 (or the pseudogene TRBV3-2) and TRBJ2-1, with no clear D. V gave up 2 bases and J gave up 6 bases, with 14 bases separating them. The CDR3 consists of 15 residues. CDR1 and CDR2 (germline): LGHDT, YNNKEL (reference sequence). CDR3 in amino acids: CASSQPTLSRNEQFF. The CDR3 coding sequence is TGTGCCAGCAGCCAACCGACTCTGAGTCGCAATGAGCAGTTCTTC.

The CDR3 region has the DNA TGTGCCACAAGCGAACAGGGAAGTGGAACCGGGGAGCTGTTTTTT. Protein sequence: CATSEQGSGTGELFF. This chain connects TRBV19 to TRBJ2-2, with D perhaps TRBD1 (6 bases). This CDR3 is 15 amino acids long. Trimming pared 10 bases from V and 5 bases from J, leaving 20 bases between. CDR1 and CDR2 from the germline V gene are LNHDA and SQIVND (reference sequence).

The V and J genes are TRBV28 and TRBJ2-5, with 8 bases lining up with TRBD1. The junction had 6 bases not matched to a gene; V was cut back by 10 bases and J by 2 bases. The CDR3 is 13 residues long. Germline assignment: CDR1 MDHEN and CDR2 SYDVKM. CDR3 DNA sequence: TGTGCCACCGGGACAGGTCCGCAAGAGACCCAGTACTTC. Translation gives CATGTGPQETQYF.

The chain recombines TRBV28 with TRBJ1-2; 9 nucleotides match TRBD1. Trimming removed 8 bases from V and 8 bases from J; junction bases left unmatched: 9. The CDR3 loop spans 13 amino acids. The germline V gene has CDR1 MDHEN and CDR2 SYDVKM. CDR3 nucleotide sequence: TGTGCCAGCGGGAAGGACAGGGGTAGCGGCTACACCTTC. Residues: CASGKDRGSGYTF.

J is TRBJ1-2 and V is TRBV15; TRBD1 is a possible D gene (5 bases). V was pared by 0 bases and J by 6 bases, with 17 bases between. The CDR3 loop spans 16 amino acids. Germline CDR1 and CDR2: LNHNV and YYDKDF (reference sequence). The CDR3 is CATSRDRTGGPHGYTF. For the CDR3, the DNA is TGTGCCACCAGCAGAGATCGAACGGGGGGACCTCATGGCTACACCTTC.

The chain carries TRBV5-6 and TRBJ2-2; 8 nucleotides agree with TRBD1. Germline lookup yields CDR1 SGHDT and CDR2 YYEEEE. The junction had 13 bases not matched to a gene; V was cut back by 9 bases and J by 6 bases. The length of the CDR3 is 15 residues. The CDR3 protein is CATKQGGRISGELFF. The CDR3, as DNA: TGTGCCACCAAACAGGGGGGCAGGATCTCCGGGGAGCTGTTTTTT.

The chain employs TRBV6-2 or TRBV6-3 and TRBJ1-2; 10 bases are shared with TRBD1. Germline CDR1 reads MNHEY; CDR2 reads SVGEGT. The CDR3 covers 16 residues. The junction had 10 bases not matched to a gene; V was cut back by 5 bases and J by 4 bases. The chain's CDR3 is CASSDELTGGSYGYTF. CDR3 nucleotide sequence: TGTGCCAGCAGTGATGAATTGACAGGGGGCAGCTATGGCTACACCTTC.

This chain joins TRBV18 and TRBJ2-3; a possible D gene is TRBD1 (6 bases). The CDR3 totals 12 residues. Germline V gene data show CDR1 as KGHSH and CDR2 as LQKENI. Between the trimmed V and J ends, which lost 4 bases and 6 bases, there was a span of 8 bases. CDR3 in amino acids: CASSHREDTQYF. The CDR3 bases are TGTGCCAGCTCACACAGGGAGGATACGCAGTATTTT.

The rearrangement joins TRBV15 to TRBJ2-5, with D possibly being TRBD2 (6 bases). Germline CDR1 reads LNHNV; CDR2 reads YYDKDF (reference sequence). Deletions cut 2 bases from V and 3 bases from J, with 19 bases between. The CDR3 sequence is 17 residues long. CDR3 amino acids: CATSRPPGRGRKETQYF. In nucleotides, the CDR3 is TGTGCCACCAGCAGACCCCCAGGGCGGGGACGCAAAGAGACCCAGTACTTC.

This rearrangement joins TRBV15 to TRBJ1-5; D gene ambiguous. V was cut by 0 bases and J by 3 bases, with 9 bases left in between. CDR3 length equals 15 residues. Germline-derived CDR1 and CDR2 are LNHNV and YYDKDF (reference sequence). The CDR3 is CATSRDEQTNQPQHF. For the CDR3, the DNA is TGTGCCACCAGCAGAGATGAACAGACCAATCAGCCCCAGCATTTT.

The V gene is TRBV25-1, the J gene TRBJ2-7; D possibly corresponds to TRBD1 (5 bases). The CDR3 covers 14 residues. CDR1 is MGHDK and CDR2 is SYGVNS in the germline V gene. With 7 bases removed from V and 6 bases from J, the gap between germline ends came to 19 bases. The CDR3 DNA reads TGTGCCAGCACCCACGGACAACTTTTGGGCGAGCAGTACTTC. Protein sequence: CASTHGQLLGEQYF.

This sequence joins TRBV24-1 and TRBJ2-1, with TRBD2 matching 7 bases. Germline V lookup: CDR1 KGHDR, CDR2 SFDVKD. The CDR3 runs to 16 residues. J gave up 5 bases and V 3 bases, and 9 bases lay outside the gene matches. In DNA form, the CDR3 reads TGTGCCACCAGTGATAATGGCGCGGGAGTGAACAATGAGCAGTTCTTC. It yields the protein CATSDNGAGVNNEQFF.

This clone came up a few times. The CDR3, as DNA: TGTGCCAGCAGCAACTATTACACTGAAGCTTTCTTT. Translation gives CASSNYYTEAFF. The chain is built from TRBV14 and TRBJ1-1, with D unresolved. Germline V gene lookup returns CDR1 SGHDN and CDR2 FVKESK. V was trimmed by 5 bases and J by 3 bases, leaving 7 bases between them. This CDR3 has 12 residues.

In its sample, this clone was seen a few times. The CDR3: CASGGQFYGYTF. CDR3 nucleotides: TGTGCCAGCGGGGGACAGTTTTATGGCTACACCTTC. V is TRBV2 and J is TRBJ1-2; TRBD1 aligns across 7 bases. Germline trimming cut 8 bases from V and 5 bases from J; bases unmatched to any gene: 5. Germline CDR1 SNHLY, CDR2 FYNNEI. CDR3 length: 12 amino acids. The full variable domain, its missing parts supplied by reference TRBV2 and TRBJ1-2, is EPEVTQTPSHQVTQMGQEVILRCVPISNHLYFYWYRQILGQKVEFLVSFYNNEISEKSEIFDDQFSVERPDGSNFTLKIRSTKLEDSAMYFCASGGQFYGYTFGSGTRLTVV.

The count of this clone is one. The chain uses TRBV7-9 and TRBJ1-2; D perhaps matches TRBD1 (6 bases). Germline CDR1 reads SEHNR; CDR2 reads FQNEAQ (reference sequence). The CDR3 spans 14 residues. Trimming stripped 5 bases from V and 2 bases from J, with 12 bases between. CDR3 amino acids: CASSDGQSNYGYTF. The CDR3, as DNA: TGTGCCAGCAGCGACGGACAGTCGAACTATGGCTACACCTTC.

The V gene is TRBV5-6, the J gene TRBJ2-2; D perhaps matches TRBD1 (5 bases). The CDR3 is made up of 16 amino acids. V lost 3 bases to trimming and J lost 5 bases, with 17 bases between them. The germline gives CDR1 SGHDT, CDR2 YYEEEE. The CDR3 protein is CASSSLGHAITGELFF. The CDR3 coding sequence is TGTGCCAGCAGCTCCCTCGGACACGCGATAACCGGGGAGCTGTTTTTT.

This chain links TRBV7-9 with TRBJ1-6; TRBD1 agrees at 10 bases. Per germline, CDR1 SEHNR and CDR2 FQNEAQ (reference sequence). The CDR3 runs 14 residues. V lost 5 bases, J lost 7 bases, and 2 bases stayed unmatched. The CDR3 sequence is CASSPGQGNSPLHF. The CDR3 bases are TGTGCCAGCAGCCCGGGACAGGGGAATTCACCCCTCCACTTT.

The chain carries TRBV5-1 and TRBJ1-3, with D unclear. The V gene's germline CDR1 is SGHRS and CDR2 YFSETQ. The CDR3 extends over 16 amino acids. V was cut by 0 bases and J by 0 bases, with 10 bases left in between. CDR3 nucleotides: TGCGCCAGCAGCTTGGCCTTAACAGACTCTGGAAACACCATATATTTT. Translation gives CASSLALTDSGNTIYF.

This clone was counted a few times. This sequence joins TRBV10-3 and TRBJ1-1, with D uncertain. Trimming shortened V by 10 bases and J by 3 bases, and 15 bases separated the two germline ends. Per the germline V gene, CDR1 is ENHRY and CDR2 is SYGVKD. The CDR3 covers 13 residues. DNA of the CDR3: TGTGCCACCCTGGGGAGGTTGGACACTGAAGCTTTCTTT. This encodes CATLGRLDTEAFF.

This sequence joins TRBV29-1 and TRBJ1-3; TRBD1 is a possible D gene (6 bases). Germline V CDR1 and CDR2: SQVTM, ANQGSEA. This CDR3 contains 12 residues. V lost 5 bases to trimming and J lost 2 bases, with 7 bases between them. The CDR3 here is CSVSGAGNTIYF. The CDR3 DNA sequence: TGCAGCGTTTCAGGGGCTGGAAACACCATATATTTT.

V is TRBV7-9 and J is TRBJ1-1; 10 bases agree with TRBD1. V gave up 3 bases and J gave up 1 base; unmatched junction bases: 8. The CDR3 contains 17 residues. Looked up from germline, CDR1 is SEHNR and CDR2 is FQNEAQ (reference sequence). This CDR3 reads CASSFGQGGVGNTEAFF. The DNA of the CDR3 is TGTGCCAGCAGCTTTGGACAGGGGGGCGTCGGGAACACTGAAGCTTTCTTT.

The V gene is TRBV11-2, the J gene TRBJ1-1; TRBD1 matches at 8 bases. Germline values: CDR1 SGHAT, CDR2 FQNNGV. J lost 3 bases, V lost 1 base, and 1 base had no gene match. The CDR3 covers 14 residues. CDR3 nucleotide sequence: TGTGCCAGCAGCTTAGTGGGACAGGACACTGAAGCTTTCTTT. Protein product: CASSLVGQDTEAFF. Based on the CDR3 plus reference TRBV11-2 and TRBJ1-1, the full variable domain is EAGVAQSPRYKIIEKRQSVAFWCNPISGHATLYWYQQILGQGPKLLIQFQNNGVVDDSQLPKDRFSAERLKGVDSTLKIQPAKLEDSAVYLCASSLVGQDTEAFFGQGTRLTVV.

This chain links TRBV7-2 with TRBJ2-7, with 10 bases lining up with TRBD2. Per the germline V gene, CDR1 is SGHTA and CDR2 is FQGNSA. CDR3 length: 15 residues. Germline trimming cut 5 bases from V and 0 bases from J; bases unmatched to any gene: 4. The CDR3 DNA follows: TGTGCCAGCAGCCTTGGACTAGCGGTCTCCTACGAGCAGTACTTC. This encodes CASSLGLAVSYEQYF.

This chain uses TRBV18 with TRBJ1-3, with D possibly being TRBD1 (6 bases). Trimming shortened V by 3 bases and J by 0 bases, and 12 bases separated the two germline ends. Germline CDR1 is KGHSH and CDR2 is LQKENI. The CDR3 is 16 amino acids. In nucleotides, the CDR3 is TGTGCCAGCTCACCGATCGGACAGCCCTCTGGAAACACCATATATTTT. Its translation is CASSPIGQPSGNTIYF.

This chain uses TRBV28 with TRBJ2-5; TRBD2 agrees at 8 bases. V was pared by 6 bases and J by 2 bases, with 11 bases of the junction left unmatched. Germline V lookup: CDR1 MDHEN, CDR2 SYDVKM. The CDR3 covers 16 residues. This CDR3 reads CASSFLGLAGQETQYF. In DNA, the CDR3 is TGTGCCAGCAGCTTCCTCGGCTTAGCGGGGCAAGAGACCCAGTACTTC.

The gene calls are TRBV19 and TRBJ1-5; D not certain. The CDR3 is made up of 16 amino acids. Between the trimmed V and J ends, which lost 9 bases and 5 bases, there was a span of 23 bases. CDR1 is LNHDA, CDR2 SQIVND, per germline (reference sequence). CDR3 in amino acids: CASTLRTGQIDQPQHF. The CDR3 coding sequence is TGTGCCAGCACACTACGGACTGGGCAGATTGATCAGCCCCAGCATTTT.